The 31 T cell receptor beta chains given below trace back to one sample, sequenced in a study of blood T cell repertoires in COVID-19 (dated by TCRdb to the early 2020s). Receptor amplification or capture employed the immunoSEQ multiplex PCR assay. Imported from immuneACCESS, the table was reduced by TCRdb to in-frame sequences with V and J called. These copies leave out some clones; in studies compared against another copy, an unresolved V gene accounts for under half, and the cause of the remainder is not known. The sample data list about 270,000 clones, and 80% to 95% of these were observed just once. The ten largest clones represent roughly 2.8% of the sample. The specimen sequenced was PBMCs or T cells enriched from blood (not recorded which). All receptors come from a man aged 35 to 55 who had been exposed to COVID-19.

This chain connects TRBV13 to TRBJ2-3; possibly TRBD2 for D (5 bases). The CDR3 spans 14 residues. CDR1 and CDR2 (germline): PRHDT, FYEKMQ (reference sequence). With 4 bases removed from V and 4 bases from J, the gap between germline ends came to 12 bases. The CDR3 here is CASSSGGGSDTQYF. The CDR3, as DNA: TGTGCCAGCAGCTCAGGCGGAGGCTCAGATACGCAGTATTTT.

This clone was seen once. This same CDR3 is encoded by further DNA sequences in the sample. The DNA for the CDR3 is TGTGCCAGCAGGGCGACAGGGAACACTGAAGCTTTCTTT. Its translation: CASRATGNTEAFF. This chain uses TRBV6-5 with TRBJ1-1, with D perhaps TRBD1 (6 bases). Germline CDR1 reads MNHEY; CDR2 reads SVGAGI. The V end was cut by 6 bases, the J end by 1 base, with 9 bases between. The CDR3 extends over 13 amino acids.

The chain employs TRBV12-3 or TRBV12-4 and TRBJ1-1; a weak D match, TRBD1 (6 bases). Trimming took off 4 bases at V and 7 bases at J, with 13 bases between the two ends. The CDR3 has 13 residues. CDR3 protein: CASSSGGGYEAFF. DNA for the CDR3: TGTGCCAGCAGTTCGGGGGGGGGCTATGAAGCTTTCTTT.

The V gene is TRBV20-1, the J gene TRBJ1-2; D ambiguous. CDR1 is DFQATT, CDR2 SNEGSKA, per germline (reference sequence). With 3 bases removed from V and 2 bases from J, the gap between germline ends came to 10 bases. The CDR3 covers 13 residues. Written as DNA, the CDR3 is TGCAGTGCTAGTCCCCGAGAGAACTATGGCTACACCTTC. Translating it yields CSASPRENYGYTF.

The chain has TRBV5-1 and TRBJ2-2; perhaps TRBD2 as D (6 bases). Germline assignment: CDR1 SGHRS and CDR2 YFSETQ. The CDR3 is made up of 16 amino acids. The V end lost 3 bases, the J end lost 4 bases, and 16 bases lay between the germline ends. The CDR3 loop reads CASSSLPRGGTGELFF. CDR3 nucleotide sequence: TGCGCCAGCAGCTCCCTGCCCCGGGGAGGCACCGGGGAGCTGTTTTTT.

V usage is TRBV27 and J usage is TRBJ1-5; 9 nucleotides line up with TRBD1. J was trimmed by 4 bases and V by 5 bases; bases with no gene match: 9. Germline CDR1 is MNHEY and CDR2 is SMNVEV (reference sequence). This CDR3 has 16 amino acids. The CDR3 nucleotides read TGTGCCAGCAGTCCGCGGACAGGGGCGATAAATCAGCCCCAGCATTTT. Protein: CASSPRTGAINQPQHF.

J is TRBJ1-1 and V is TRBV6-5; 7 positions match TRBD1. CDR1 and CDR2 (germline): MNHEY, SVGAGI. The V and J ends lost 4 bases and 10 bases, in that order; junction bases with no gene match: 9. The CDR3 spans 13 residues. Here the CDR3 reads CASSSRQGEGAFF. The CDR3 region has the DNA TGTGCCAGCAGTTCTCGACAGGGAGAGGGAGCTTTCTTT.

The J gene is TRBJ1-5, the V gene TRBV6-5; the match to TRBD1 covers 8 bases. CDR3 size: 13 residues. Germline assignment: CDR1 MNHEY and CDR2 SVGAGI. With V trimmed by 6 bases and J by 4 bases, 2 bases remained unmatched. The CDR3 region is CASRRQGNQPQHF. The CDR3, as DNA: TGTGCCAGCAGGCGACAGGGGAATCAGCCCCAGCATTTT.

CDR3 residues: CASSAGENQPQHF. CDR3 bases: TGTGCCAGCTCAGCGGGAGAAAATCAGCCCCAGCATTTT. The rearrangement joins TRBV18 to TRBJ1-5; D gene ambiguous. V shed 5 bases and J shed 4 bases, with 9 bases lying between them. Looked up from germline, CDR1 is KGHSH and CDR2 is LQKENI. CDR3 size: 13 residues. The full variable domain, rest sourced from reference TRBV18 and TRBJ1-5, is NAGVMQNPRHLVRRRGQEARLRCSPMKGHSHVYWYRQLPEEGLKFMVYLQKENIIDESGMPKERFSAEFPKEGPSILRIQQVVRGDSAAYFCASSAGENQPQHFGDGTRLSIL.

The chain joins TRBV30 to TRBJ1-1, with TRBD1 as a possible D gene (5 bases). From germline, CDR1 is GTSNPN and CDR2 SVGIG (reference sequence). Trimming took 5 bases from V and 10 from J, leaving 14 bases between them. The CDR3 is 11 amino acids. The CDR3 sequence is CAWVVGGGAFF. The CDR3 DNA sequence: TGTGCCTGGGTGGTCGGGGGAGGAGCTTTCTTT.

The CDR3 DNA reads TGCGCCAGCAGCCAAGTGCCGCCGTTCGGGACAAGAAACATTCAGTACTTC. Amino acid sequence: CASSQVPPFGTRNIQYF. This sequence joins TRBV4-1 and TRBJ2-4; maybe TRBD1 (6 bases). Germline CDR1 is MGHRA and CDR2 is YSYEKL. The ends were cut back, 1 base at V and 6 bases at J, with 19 bases in the middle. The CDR3 extends over 17 amino acids.

V usage is TRBV2 and J usage is TRBJ2-7; TRBD1 aligns across 8 bases. The CDR3 is 13 amino acids. Losses at the gene ends were 8 bases for V and 2 bases for J; bases not matched to a gene: 5. The germline gives CDR1 SNHLY, CDR2 FYNNEI. The DNA for the CDR3 is TGTGCCAGCGGGGACAGGTTAACCTACGAGCAGTACTTC. Translation gives CASGDRLTYEQYF.

This chain links TRBV19 with TRBJ2-3, with 7 positions matching TRBD2. CDR1 and CDR2 from the germline V gene are LNHDA and SQIVND (reference sequence). The J segment lost 4 bases and the V segment lost 2 bases, leaving 9 bases of the junction unmatched. This CDR3 spans 16 amino acids. CDR3: CASSIYGGGVADTQYF. The CDR3 bases are TGTGCCAGTAGTATATATGGCGGGGGAGTCGCAGATACGCAGTATTTT.

The gene calls are TRBV30 and TRBJ2-1; TRBD2 matches 10 bases. Germline V gives CDR1 GTSNPN, CDR2 SVGIG (reference sequence). The CDR3 consists of 16 residues. J was trimmed by 6 bases and V by 1 base; bases with no gene match: 9. The CDR3 coding sequence is TGTGCCTGGAGTGGTCCTCTAGCGGGAGTGAGCAATGAGCAGTTCTTC. It encodes CAWSGPLAGVSNEQFF.

The chain joins TRBV6-1 to TRBJ2-7, with 7 positions matching TRBD2. Germline values: CDR1 MNHNS, CDR2 SASEGT. This CDR3 spans 15 amino acids. J gave up 4 bases and V 3 bases, and 9 bases lay outside the gene matches. The CDR3 here is CASSEAGVSLYEQYF. CDR3 DNA sequence: TGTGCCAGCAGTGAGGCGGGAGTCAGTTTATACGAGCAGTACTTC.

The chain is built from TRBV19 and TRBJ1-5; 10 bases agree with TRBD1. V gave up 10 bases and J gave up 0 bases; unmatched junction bases: 12. Germline assignment: CDR1 LNHDA and CDR2 SQIVND (reference sequence). The CDR3 spans 17 residues. The CDR3 reads CATSGTGARPSNQPQHF. The CDR3 nucleotides read TGTGCCACCTCCGGGACAGGGGCTAGACCTAGCAATCAGCCCCAGCATTTT.

This sequence joins TRBV9 and TRBJ2-3; 11 bases map to TRBD1. Germline loops: CDR1 SGDLS, CDR2 YYNGEE. The V segment lost 3 bases and the J segment 7 bases; nucleotides outside the gene matches: 7. The CDR3 sequence is 15 residues long. CDR3 residues: CASSEPGQGVHTQYF. CDR3 bases: TGTGCCAGCAGCGAGCCGGGACAGGGGGTTCATACGCAGTATTTT.

Here the CDR3 DNA reads TGCACCAGCAGCCAAGATGAGCGGGAGGAATACGAGCAGTACTTC. Encoded protein: CTSSQDEREEYEQYF. The chain has TRBV1 and TRBJ2-7; TRBD2 is the table's D call and was not checked against the DNA. TRBV1 represents a pseudogene. This CDR3 region has 15 residues.

The chain recombines TRBV6-1 with TRBJ2-6, with TRBD1 matching over 7 bases. V dropped 4 bases and J dropped 0; count of bases not matched to a gene: 6. Germline V lookup: CDR1 MNHNS, CDR2 SASEGT. This CDR3 has 17 amino acids. The CDR3 DNA reads as TGTGCCAGCAGTGTAGCGACAGGGCCCTCTGGGGCCAACGTCCTGACTTTC. It is translated as CASSVATGPSGANVLTF.

In this sample, this clone turned up a few times. The CDR3 DNA reads TGTGCCAGCAGCAATTCCGGGAGGGGGGAGCAGTTCTTC. Amino acids: CASSNSGRGEQFF. The chain employs TRBV12-3 or TRBV12-4 and TRBJ2-1, with 8 bases identical to TRBD2. V gave up 6 bases and J gave up 10 bases; unmatched junction bases: 8. CDR3 length equals 13 residues.

This chain connects TRBV29-1 to TRBJ1-1; possible D gene TRBD1, 6 bases. Germline loops: CDR1 SQVTM, CDR2 ANQGSEA. V was cut by 6 bases and J by 1 base, with 15 bases left in between. CDR3 length: 14 amino acids. CDR3 in DNA: TGCAGCGTGGGGGCCCAGGGGTCGAACACTGAAGCTTTCTTT. This encodes CSVGAQGSNTEAFF.

Here the CDR3 reads CASSQDLDRGSDYGYTF. CDR3 nucleotide sequence: TGTGCCAGCAGCCAAGATCTGGACAGGGGGTCGGACTATGGCTACACCTTC. The chain joins TRBV3-1 (or the pseudogene TRBV3-2) to TRBJ1-2; TRBD1 matches at 10 bases. This CDR3 has 17 amino acids. Germline CDR1 LGHDT, CDR2 YNNKEL (reference sequence). J lost 3 bases, V lost 0 bases, and 7 bases had no gene match.

The rearrangement joins TRBV9 to TRBJ1-2; the match to TRBD1 covers 7 bases. Germline V gene lookup returns CDR1 SGDLS and CDR2 YYNGEE. The V gene end was trimmed by 7 bases and the J gene end by 5 bases; junction bases not matched to a gene: 5. The CDR3 is 12 residues long. CDR3 sequence (DNA): TGTGCCAGCGGACTACAGGGGTATGGCTACACCTTC. Translated, it gives CASGLQGYGYTF.

V usage is TRBV7-2 and J usage is TRBJ1-5; D is uncertain. The germline gives CDR1 SGHTA, CDR2 FQGNSA. Deletions cut 4 bases from V and 3 bases from J, with 10 bases between. There are 14 residues in the CDR3. CDR3 nucleotides: TGTGCCAGCAGCTACCAGGCGACCAATCAGCCCCAGCATTTT. It specifies CASSYQATNQPQHF.

V is TRBV3-1 (or the pseudogene TRBV3-2) and J is TRBJ2-1; D ambiguous. The CDR3 length is 12 residues. V shed 6 bases and J shed 5 bases, with 8 bases lying between them. Per germline, CDR1 LGHDT and CDR2 YNNKEL (reference sequence). The CDR3 nucleotides read TGTGCCAGCAGAGAAAGAGACAATGAGCAGTTCTTC. This sequence encodes CASRERDNEQFF.

The gene calls are TRBV7-9 and TRBJ1-1, with 8 bases that match TRBD1. The junction had 4 bases not matched to a gene; V was cut back by 5 bases and J by 5 bases. Germline values: CDR1 SEHNR, CDR2 FQNEAQ (reference sequence). The length of the CDR3 is 13 residues. The CDR3 DNA sequence: TGTGCCAGCAGCAAGGGACAGGTTACTGAAGCTTTCTTT. It specifies CASSKGQVTEAFF.

The table lists this clone with a count of one. This chain links TRBV5-4 with TRBJ1-2; D uncertain. CDR1 and CDR2 (germline): SGHNT, YYREEE (reference sequence). CDR3 size: 13 residues. V was pared by 4 bases and J by 5 bases, with 12 bases between. CDR3 residues: CASSLWPEYGYTF. Here the CDR3 DNA reads TGTGCCAGCAGCCTGTGGCCGGAGTATGGCTACACCTTC.

This chain links TRBV5-1 with TRBJ2-7, with 9 positions matching TRBD1. The V and J ends lost 4 bases and 3 bases, in that order; junction bases with no gene match: 5. This CDR3 is 14 amino acids long. The V gene's germline CDR1 is SGHRS and CDR2 YFSETQ. The CDR3 here is CASSRGQGIYEQYF. As DNA, the CDR3 is TGCGCCAGCAGCCGAGGACAGGGGATCTACGAGCAGTACTTC.

This clone was seen only a few times. The chain links TRBV28 to TRBJ2-2, with D possibly matching TRBD2 (6 bases). Deletions cut 5 bases from V and 4 bases from J, with 14 bases between. CDR1 and CDR2 from the germline V gene are MDHEN and SYDVKM. This CDR3 contains 15 residues. Here the CDR3 reads CASSQKRATTGELFF. The DNA for the CDR3 is TGTGCCAGCAGTCAAAAGCGGGCGACCACCGGGGAGCTGTTTTTT.

This clone occurred once. The chain links TRBV29-1 to TRBJ1-5; maybe TRBD1 (5 bases). V was cut by 4 bases and J by 6 bases, with 16 bases left in between. Looked up from germline, CDR1 is SQVTM and CDR2 is ANQGSEA. The CDR3 totals 14 residues. In DNA, the CDR3 is TGCAGCGTTGTCTTGTCAGGGTACGGTCAGCCCCAGCATTTT. Protein product: CSVVLSGYGQPQHF.

The chain combines TRBV3-1 (or the pseudogene TRBV3-2) with TRBJ1-6; D is ambiguous. The CDR3 sequence is 16 residues long. Trimming cost V 2 bases and J 7 bases, with 15 bases left between them. In germline, CDR1 is LGHDT, CDR2 YNNKEL (reference sequence). CDR3: CASSQYGSELNSPLHF. CDR3 in DNA: TGTGCCAGCAGCCAATACGGGTCGGAACTCAATTCACCCCTCCACTTT.